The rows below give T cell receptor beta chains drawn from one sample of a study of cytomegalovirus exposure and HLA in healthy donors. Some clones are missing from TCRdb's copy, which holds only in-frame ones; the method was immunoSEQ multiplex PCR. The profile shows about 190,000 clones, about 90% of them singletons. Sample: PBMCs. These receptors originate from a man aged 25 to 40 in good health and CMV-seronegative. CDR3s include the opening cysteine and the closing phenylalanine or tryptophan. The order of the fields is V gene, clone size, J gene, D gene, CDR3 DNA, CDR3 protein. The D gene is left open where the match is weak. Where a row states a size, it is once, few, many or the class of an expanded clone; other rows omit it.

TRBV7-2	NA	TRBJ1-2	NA	TGTGCCAGCAGCTTAGGACTGACTAACTATGGCTACACCTTC	CASSLGLTNYGYTF
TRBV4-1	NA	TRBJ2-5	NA	TGCGCCAGCAGCCCTTCCGAATCTATCTACCAAGAGACCCAGTACTTC	CASSPSESIYQETQYF
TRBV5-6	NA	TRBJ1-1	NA	TGTGCCAGCAGCTCGCGGACAGTCGGAACCATTGAAGCTTTCTTT	CASSSRTVGTIEAFF
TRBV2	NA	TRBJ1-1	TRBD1	TGTGCCAGCAGCGCGGAGGGACAGATGAACACTGAAGCTTTCTTT	CASSAEGQMNTEAFF
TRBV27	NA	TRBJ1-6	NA	TGTGCCAGCAGTTTCGGTCAAAACCCTAATTCACCCCTCCACTTT	CASSFGQNPNSPLHF
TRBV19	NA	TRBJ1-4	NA	TGTGCCAGTAGCAACGGGATTCGTGGTGAAAAACTGTTTTTT	CASSNGIRGEKLFF
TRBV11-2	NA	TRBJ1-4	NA	TGTGCCAGCAGCTTAGAGAGGACGGGGGGACTGTTTTTT	CASSLERTGGLFF
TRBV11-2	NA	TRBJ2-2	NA	TGTGCCAGCAGCCGCCCAAGAGATACCGGGGAGCTGTTTTTT	CASSRPRDTGELFF
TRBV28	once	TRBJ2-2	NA	TGTGCCAGCACACTAGATGGCCGTGCCGGGGAGCTGTTTTTT	CASTLDGRAGELFF
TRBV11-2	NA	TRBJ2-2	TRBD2	TGTGCCAGCAGCTGGAATAGCGGGATGAACACCGGGGAGCTGTTTTTT	CASSWNSGMNTGELFF
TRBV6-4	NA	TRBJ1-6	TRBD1	TGTGCCAGCAGTGACTCGTTTCAGGGGGCGAATTCACCCCTCCACTTT	CASSDSFQGANSPLHF
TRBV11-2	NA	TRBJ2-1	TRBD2	TGTGCCAGCAGATCAGGGCGGGGGAGAAGCTCCTACAATGAGCAGTTCTTC	CASRSGRGRSSYNEQFF
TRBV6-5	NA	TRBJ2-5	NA	TGTGCCAGCAGTTACTCCCGGGAGACCCAGTACTTC	CASSYSRETQYF
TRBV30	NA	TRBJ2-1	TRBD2	TGTGCCTGGACCAACGGGGCGGGAGGCAATGAGCAGTTCTTC	CAWTNGAGGNEQFF
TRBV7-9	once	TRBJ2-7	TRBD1	TGTGCCAGCAGCCGGGACAGACGCTACGAGCAGTACTTC	CASSRDRRYEQYF
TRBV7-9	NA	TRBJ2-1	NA	TGTGCCAGCAGCTTAGCGATACGGGTTGAGCAGTTCTTC	CASSLAIRVEQFF
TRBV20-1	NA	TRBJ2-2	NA	TGCAGTGCTAGCCGGCGGGGGGAGCTGTTTTTT	CSASRRGELFF
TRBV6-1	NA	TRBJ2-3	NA	TGTGCCAGCAGAGCGGACAGCACAGATACGCAGTATTTT	CASRADSTDTQYF
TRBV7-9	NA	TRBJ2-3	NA	TGTGCCAGCAGCTTGGGGGGAGTACTAGCAGATACGCAGTATTTT	CASSLGGVLADTQYF
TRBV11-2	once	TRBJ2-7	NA	TGTGCCAGCAGCTTTAGCGGCCACGAGCAGTACTTC	CASSFSGHEQYF
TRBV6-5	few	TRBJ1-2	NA	TGTGCCAGCATCAATCGGGGGGGCGGGTATGGCTACACCTTC	CASINRGGGYGYTF
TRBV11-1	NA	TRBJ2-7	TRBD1	TGTGCCAGCAGTTCCCGGGACAGGGCCTACGAGCAGTACTTC	CASSSRDRAYEQYF
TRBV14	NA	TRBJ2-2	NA	TGTGCCAGCAGCCCGACGGGACTCGGGAACACCGGGGAGCTGTTTTTT	CASSPTGLGNTGELFF
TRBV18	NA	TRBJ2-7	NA	TGTGCCGGGGCCAGATCTGATTCCTACGAGCAGTACTTC	CAGARSDSYEQYF
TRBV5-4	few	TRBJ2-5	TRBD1	TGTGCCAGCAGCAGCCCCCGGGACAGGGGAGGTCGGGAGACCCAGTACTTC	CASSSPRDRGGRETQYF
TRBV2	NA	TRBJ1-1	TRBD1	TGTGCCAGCTGGAGAAACGAGGACAGGGGGCAAGCTTTCTTT	CASWRNEDRGQAFF
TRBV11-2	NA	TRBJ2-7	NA	TGTGCCAGCAGCTATGCGGAAAACTACGAGCAGTACTTC	CASSYAENYEQYF
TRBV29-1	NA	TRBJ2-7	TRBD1	TGCAGCGTTAAAGCACCGGGACAGACAACCTACGAGCAGTACTTC	CSVKAPGQTTYEQYF
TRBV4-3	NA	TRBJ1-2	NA	TGCGCCAGCAGGGGAGCGGGGTTGAAGGGCTACACCTTC	CASRGAGLKGYTF
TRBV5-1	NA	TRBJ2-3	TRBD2	TGCGCCAGCAGCTTGGCCAGGGGAGGGCTAGCGGGGATCACAGATACGCAGTATTTT	CASSLARGGLAGITDTQYF
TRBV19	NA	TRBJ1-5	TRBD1	TGTGCCAGTAGTATAGTCCGGACAGGGGTGGGTCAGCCCCAGCATTTT	CASSIVRTGVGQPQHF
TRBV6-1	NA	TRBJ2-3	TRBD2	TGTGCCAGCATAAGCGGGGGGGCCACCGATACGCAGTATTTT	CASISGGATDTQYF
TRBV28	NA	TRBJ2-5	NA	TGTGCCAGTACAAGGACTCCCGCCGAGACCCAGTACTTC	CASTRTPAETQYF
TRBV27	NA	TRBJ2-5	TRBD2	TGTGCCAGCAGCACTAGGACTAGCGGACAAGAGACCCAGTACTTC	CASSTRTSGQETQYF
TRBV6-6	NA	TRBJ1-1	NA	TGTGCCAGCAGTCACCCCGGGACTGAAGCTTTCTTT	CASSHPGTEAFF
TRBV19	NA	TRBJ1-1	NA	TGTGCCAGTACCCATTTTTCGGCAGGGCCCGAAGCTTTCTTT	CASTHFSAGPEAFF
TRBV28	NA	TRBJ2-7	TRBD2	TGTGCCAGCAGTCCCGGGGGGAGAGCCCTCGAGCAGTACTTC	CASSPGGRALEQYF
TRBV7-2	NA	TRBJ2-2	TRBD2	TGTGCCAGCAGCCCTAGAGGGCGGGAGGCCGGGGAGCTGTTTTTT	CASSPRGREAGELFF
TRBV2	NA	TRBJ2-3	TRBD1	TGTGCCAGCAGTGAAGAGGGACAGGGAACAGATACGCAGTATTTT	CASSEEGQGTDTQYF
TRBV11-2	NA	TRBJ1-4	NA	TGTGCCAGCAGCATACAACCAACTAATGAAAAACTGTTTTTT	CASSIQPTNEKLFF
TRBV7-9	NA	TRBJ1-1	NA	TGTGCCAGCAGCGACAATCAGGAAGAAGCTTTCTTT	CASSDNQEEAFF
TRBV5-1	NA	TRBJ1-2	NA	TGCGCCAGCAGCTTGGAAGGGGCAGGGGCCCGGAAGGGGGATGGCTACACCTTC	CASSLEGAGARKGDGYTF
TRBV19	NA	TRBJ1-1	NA	TGTGCCAGTAGTATAGATCCGGGACAAGTTCTTTCCGAAGCTTTCTTT	CASSIDPGQVLSEAFF
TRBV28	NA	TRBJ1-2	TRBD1	TGTGCCAGCAGTGGTGGGACAGATGGCTACACCTTC	CASSGGTDGYTF
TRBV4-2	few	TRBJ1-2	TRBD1	TGTGCCAGCAGCCAAGACCCAACAGGGGGTTGGGGCTACACCTTC	CASSQDPTGGWGYTF
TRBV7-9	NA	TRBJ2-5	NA	TGTGCCAGCAGCTTAACCGGGTACCAAGAGACCCAGTACTTC	CASSLTGYQETQYF
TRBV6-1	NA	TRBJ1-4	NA	TGTGCCAGCAGTATAAATGAAAAACTGTTTTTT	CASSINEKLFF
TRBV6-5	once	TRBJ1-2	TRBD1	TGTGCCAGCAGTTACCTGCGACAGGGGCCGTATGGCTACACCTTC	CASSYLRQGPYGYTF
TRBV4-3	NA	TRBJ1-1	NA	TGCGCCAGCAGCCAAGATTGGGACTTAAACACTGAAGCTTTCTTT	CASSQDWDLNTEAFF
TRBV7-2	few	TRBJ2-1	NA	TGTGCCAGCAGCTTATGGGGCCGGAATGAGCAGTTCTTC	CASSLWGRNEQFF
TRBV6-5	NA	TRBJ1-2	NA	TGTGCCAGCAGTTACTCTGAGACAGGAGGCTACACCTTC	CASSYSETGGYTF
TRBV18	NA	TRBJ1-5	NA	TGTGCCAGCTCACCGGACAGAAATCAGCCCCAGCATTTT	CASSPDRNQPQHF
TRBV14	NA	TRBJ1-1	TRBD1	TGTGCCAGCAGCAGGATAAGGGGGCGGGCTGAAGCTTTCTTT	CASSRIRGRAEAFF
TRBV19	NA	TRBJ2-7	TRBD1	TGTGCCAGTAGTATCACGGACAGGATCTACGAGCAGTACTTC	CASSITDRIYEQYF